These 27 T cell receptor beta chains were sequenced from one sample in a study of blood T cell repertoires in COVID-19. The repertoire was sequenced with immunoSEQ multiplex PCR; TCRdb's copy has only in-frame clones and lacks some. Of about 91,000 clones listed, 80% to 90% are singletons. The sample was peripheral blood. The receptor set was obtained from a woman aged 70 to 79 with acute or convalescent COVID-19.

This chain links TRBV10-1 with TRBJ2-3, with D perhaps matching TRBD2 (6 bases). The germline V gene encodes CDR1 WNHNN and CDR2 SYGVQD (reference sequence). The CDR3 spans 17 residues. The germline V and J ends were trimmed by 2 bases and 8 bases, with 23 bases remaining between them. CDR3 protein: CASSEGKLRRDSVTQYF. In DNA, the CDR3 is TGCGCCAGCAGTGAGGGGAAGTTACGGCGGGATAGCGTTACGCAGTATTTT.

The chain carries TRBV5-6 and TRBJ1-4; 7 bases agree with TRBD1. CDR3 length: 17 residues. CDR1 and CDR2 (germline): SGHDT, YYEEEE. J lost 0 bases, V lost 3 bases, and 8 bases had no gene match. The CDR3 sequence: CASSWGQQTATNEKLFF. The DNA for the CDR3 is TGTGCCAGCAGCTGGGGACAGCAAACGGCAACTAATGAAAAACTGTTTTTT.

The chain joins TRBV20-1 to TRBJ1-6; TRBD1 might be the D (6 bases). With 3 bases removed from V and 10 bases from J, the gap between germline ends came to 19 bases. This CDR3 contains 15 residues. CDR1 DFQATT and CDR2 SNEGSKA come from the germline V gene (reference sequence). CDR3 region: CSASMAGTYYSPLHF. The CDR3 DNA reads TGCAGTGCTAGTATGGCCGGGACATACTACTCACCCCTCCACTTT.

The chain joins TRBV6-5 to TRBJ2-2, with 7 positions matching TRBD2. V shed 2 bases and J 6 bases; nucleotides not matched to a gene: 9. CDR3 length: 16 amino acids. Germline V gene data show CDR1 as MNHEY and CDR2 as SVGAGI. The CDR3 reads CASSYVQRGPSGELFF. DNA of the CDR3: TGTGCCAGCAGTTACGTCCAGCGGGGTCCATCCGGGGAGCTGTTTTTT.

The DNA of the CDR3 is TGCGCCAGCAGCATTGGGACTAGCGTTGCAGATACGCAGTATTTT. It encodes CASSIGTSVADTQYF. The V call is TRBV5-1, the J call TRBJ2-3; 10 bases match TRBD2. This CDR3 spans 15 amino acids. V trimming: 4 bases; J trimming: 4 bases; junction bases outside the gene matches: 6. Germline V gene data show CDR1 as SGHRS and CDR2 as YFSETQ. Based on the CDR3 plus reference TRBV5-1 and TRBJ2-3, the full variable domain is KAGVTQTPRYLIKTRGQQVTLSCSPISGHRSVSWYQQTPGQGLQFLFEYFSETQRNKGNFPGRFSGRQFSNSRSEMNVSTLELGDSALYLCASSIGTSVADTQYFGPGTRLTVL.

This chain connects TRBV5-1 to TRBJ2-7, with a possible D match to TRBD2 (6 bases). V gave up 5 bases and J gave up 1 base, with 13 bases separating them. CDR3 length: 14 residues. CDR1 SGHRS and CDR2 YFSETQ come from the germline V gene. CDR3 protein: CASRRLAESYEQYF. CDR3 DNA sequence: TGCGCCAGCAGGAGATTAGCGGAGTCCTACGAGCAGTACTTC.

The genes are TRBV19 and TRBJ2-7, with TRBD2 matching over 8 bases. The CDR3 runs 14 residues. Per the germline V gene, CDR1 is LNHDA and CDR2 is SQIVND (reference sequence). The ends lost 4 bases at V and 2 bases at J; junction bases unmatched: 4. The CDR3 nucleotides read TGTGCCAGTAGTACCCAGGGACTAGCCTACGAGCAGTACTTC. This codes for CASSTQGLAYEQYF.

CDR3 DNA sequence: TGTGCCAGTAGTTTCCGGGACAACAATCAGCCCCAGCATTTT. Translation: CASSFRDNNQPQHF. The rearrangement links TRBV19 to TRBJ1-5; a possible D gene is TRBD1 (6 bases). The V gene lost 5 bases and the J gene lost 3 bases, with 11 bases spanning the gap. This CDR3 has 14 amino acids. Germline CDR1 and CDR2: LNHDA and SQIVND (reference sequence).

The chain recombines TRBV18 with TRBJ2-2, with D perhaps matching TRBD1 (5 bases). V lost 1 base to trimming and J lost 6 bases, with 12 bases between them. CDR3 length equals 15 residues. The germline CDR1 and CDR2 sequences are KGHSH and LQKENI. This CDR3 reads CASSPLRVNAGELFF. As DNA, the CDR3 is TGTGCCAGCTCACCACTCAGGGTTAACGCCGGGGAGCTGTTTTTT. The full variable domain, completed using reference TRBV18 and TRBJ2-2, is NAGVMQNPRHLVRRRGQEARLRCSPMKGHSHVYWYRQLPEEGLKFMVYLQKENIIDESGMPKERFSAEFPKEGPSILRIQQVVRGDSAAYFCASSPLRVNAGELFFGEGSRLTVL.

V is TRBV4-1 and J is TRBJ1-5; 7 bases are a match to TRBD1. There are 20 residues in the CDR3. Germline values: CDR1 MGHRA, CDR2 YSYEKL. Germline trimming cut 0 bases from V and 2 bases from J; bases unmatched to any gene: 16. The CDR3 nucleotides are TGCGCCAGCAGCCAAGATCCGGAGGGGGCCTCGGCCAGTGGCAATCAGCCCCAGCATTTT. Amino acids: CASSQDPEGASASGNQPQHF.

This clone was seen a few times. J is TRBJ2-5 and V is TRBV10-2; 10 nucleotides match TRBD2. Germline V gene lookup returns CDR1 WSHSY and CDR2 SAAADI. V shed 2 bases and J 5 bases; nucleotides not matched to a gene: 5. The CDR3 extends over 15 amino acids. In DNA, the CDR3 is TGCGCCAGCAGTGAGACCTCGGGACTAGCGGAGACCCAGTACTTC. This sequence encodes CASSETSGLAETQYF.

CDR3 nucleotide sequence: TGTGCCAGCAGTTTATCTGGGACACCCTCTAACTATGGCTACACCTTC. It encodes CASSLSGTPSNYGYTF. The rearrangement joins TRBV27 to TRBJ1-2, with TRBD1 as a possible D gene (6 bases). The CDR3 runs 16 residues. The V gene's germline CDR1 is MNHEY and CDR2 SMNVEV (reference sequence). V lost 0 bases and J 0 bases, leaving 11 bases between the germline ends.

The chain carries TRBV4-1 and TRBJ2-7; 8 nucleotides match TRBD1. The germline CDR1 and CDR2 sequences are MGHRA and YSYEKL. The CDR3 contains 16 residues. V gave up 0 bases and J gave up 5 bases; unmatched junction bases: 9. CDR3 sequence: CASSQERRVQGDEQYF. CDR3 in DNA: TGCGCCAGCAGCCAAGAACGGAGGGTACAGGGGGACGAGCAGTACTTC.

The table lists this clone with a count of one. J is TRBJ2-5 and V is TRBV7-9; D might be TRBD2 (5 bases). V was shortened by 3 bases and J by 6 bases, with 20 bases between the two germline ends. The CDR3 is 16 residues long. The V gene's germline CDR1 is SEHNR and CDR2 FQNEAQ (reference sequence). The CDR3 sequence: CASSFSSETGKKTQYF. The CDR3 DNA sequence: TGTGCCAGCAGCTTCTCGTCGGAGACGGGGAAGAAGACCCAGTACTTC.

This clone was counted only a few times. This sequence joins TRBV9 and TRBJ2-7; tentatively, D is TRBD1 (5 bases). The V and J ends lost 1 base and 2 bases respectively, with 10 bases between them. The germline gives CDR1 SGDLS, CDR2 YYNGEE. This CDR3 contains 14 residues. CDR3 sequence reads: CASSVSSGPYEQYF. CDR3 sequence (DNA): TGTGCCAGCAGCGTATCTTCAGGGCCCTACGAGCAGTACTTC.

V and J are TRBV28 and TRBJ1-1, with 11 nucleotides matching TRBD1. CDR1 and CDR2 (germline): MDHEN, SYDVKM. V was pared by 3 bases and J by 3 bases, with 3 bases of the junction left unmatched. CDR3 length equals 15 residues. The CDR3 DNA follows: TGTGCCAGCAGTTTCCTGGACAGGGGGCACACTGAAGCTTTCTTT. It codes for CASSFLDRGHTEAFF.

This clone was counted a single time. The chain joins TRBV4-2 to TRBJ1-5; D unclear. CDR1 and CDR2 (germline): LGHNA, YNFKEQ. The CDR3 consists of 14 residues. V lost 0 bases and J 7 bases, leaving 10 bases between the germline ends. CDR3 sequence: CASSQEVHSQPQHF. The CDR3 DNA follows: TGTGCCAGCAGCCAAGAGGTCCATAGCCAGCCCCAGCATTTT.

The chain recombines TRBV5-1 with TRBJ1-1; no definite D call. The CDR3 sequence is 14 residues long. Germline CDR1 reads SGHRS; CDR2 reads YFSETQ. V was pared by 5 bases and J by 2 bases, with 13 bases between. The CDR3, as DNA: TGCGCCAGCAGAAGAAGCGGAACCAACACTGAAGCTTTCTTT. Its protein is CASRRSGTNTEAFF.

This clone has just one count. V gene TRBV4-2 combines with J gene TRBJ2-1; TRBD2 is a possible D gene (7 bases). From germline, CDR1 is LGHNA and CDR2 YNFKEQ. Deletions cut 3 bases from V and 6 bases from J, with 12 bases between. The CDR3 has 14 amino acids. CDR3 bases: TGTGCCAGCAGCCAGCGGGGGCCGGGCAATGAGCAGTTCTTC. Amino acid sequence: CASSQRGPGNEQFF.

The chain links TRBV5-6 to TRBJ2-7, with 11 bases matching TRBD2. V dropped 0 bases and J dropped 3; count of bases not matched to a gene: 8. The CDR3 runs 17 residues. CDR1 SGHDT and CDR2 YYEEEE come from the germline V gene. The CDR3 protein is CASSLGTSGRRYYEQYF. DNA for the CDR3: TGTGCCAGCAGCTTGGGGACTAGCGGGCGTAGATACTACGAGCAGTACTTC.

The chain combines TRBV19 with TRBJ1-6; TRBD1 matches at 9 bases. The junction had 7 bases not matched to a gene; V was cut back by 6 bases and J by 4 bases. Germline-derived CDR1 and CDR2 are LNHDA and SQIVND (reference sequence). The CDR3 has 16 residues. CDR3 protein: CASSSRDRDYNSPLHF. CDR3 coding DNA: TGTGCCAGTAGCAGCCGGGACAGGGATTATAATTCACCCCTCCACTTT. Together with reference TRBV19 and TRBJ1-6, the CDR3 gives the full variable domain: DGGITQSPKYLFRKEGQNVTLSCEQNLNHDAMYWYRQDPGQGLRLIYYSQIVNDFQKGDIAEGYSVSREKKESFPLTVTSAQKNPTAFYLCASSSRDRDYNSPLHFGNGTRLTVT.

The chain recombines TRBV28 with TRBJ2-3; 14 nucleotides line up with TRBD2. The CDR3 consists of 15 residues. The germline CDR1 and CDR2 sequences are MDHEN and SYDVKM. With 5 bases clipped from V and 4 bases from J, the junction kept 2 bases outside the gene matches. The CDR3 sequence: CASSQTSGRADTQYF. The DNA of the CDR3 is TGTGCCAGCAGTCAGACTAGCGGGAGGGCAGATACGCAGTATTTT.

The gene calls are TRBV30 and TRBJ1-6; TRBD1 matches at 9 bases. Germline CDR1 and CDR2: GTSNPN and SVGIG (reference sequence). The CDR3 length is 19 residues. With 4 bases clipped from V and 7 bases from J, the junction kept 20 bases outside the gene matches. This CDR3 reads CAWTPNGDRAPIRNSPLHF. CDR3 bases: TGTGCCTGGACCCCTAATGGGGACAGGGCGCCTATTAGGAATTCACCCCTCCACTTT.

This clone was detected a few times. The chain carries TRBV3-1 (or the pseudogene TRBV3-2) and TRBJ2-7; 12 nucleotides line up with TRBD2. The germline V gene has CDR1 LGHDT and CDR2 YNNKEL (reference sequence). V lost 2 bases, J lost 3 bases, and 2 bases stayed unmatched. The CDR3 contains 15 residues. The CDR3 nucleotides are TGTGCCAGCAGCCAACCGACTAGCGGGAGCTACGAGCAGTACTTC. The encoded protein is CASSQPTSGSYEQYF.

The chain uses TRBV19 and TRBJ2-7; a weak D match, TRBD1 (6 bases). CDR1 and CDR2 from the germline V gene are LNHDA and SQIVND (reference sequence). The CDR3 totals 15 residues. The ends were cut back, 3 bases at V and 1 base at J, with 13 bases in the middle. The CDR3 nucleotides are TGTGCCAGTAGTATCCGGACAGTCGGATCCTACGAGCAGTACTTC. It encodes CASSIRTVGSYEQYF.

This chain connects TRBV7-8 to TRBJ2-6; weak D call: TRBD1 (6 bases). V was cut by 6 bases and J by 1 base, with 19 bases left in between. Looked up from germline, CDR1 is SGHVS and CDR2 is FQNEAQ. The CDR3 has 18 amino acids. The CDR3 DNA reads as TGTGCCAGCAGGCAATCCGGGAACACAGGGTCTGGGGCCAACGTCCTGACTTTC. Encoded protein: CASRQSGNTGSGANVLTF.

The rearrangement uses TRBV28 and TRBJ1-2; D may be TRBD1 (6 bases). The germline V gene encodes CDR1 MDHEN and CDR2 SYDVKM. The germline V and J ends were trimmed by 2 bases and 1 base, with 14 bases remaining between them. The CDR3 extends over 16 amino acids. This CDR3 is CASSLIRQDFNYGYTF. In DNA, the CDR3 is TGTGCCAGCAGTTTAATCCGACAGGATTTTAACTATGGCTACACCTTC.